The T cell receptor beta chain under discussion was sequenced for a study of CD8 T cells in ankylosing spondylitis. The CDR3 has 17 residues. J lost 6 bases, V lost 5 bases, and 12 bases had no gene match. Germline loops: CDR1 MNHEY, CDR2 SVGEGT. The authors made TCR beta libraries by quantitative 5'-RACE with molecular barcodes. TCRdb reprocessed the 5' RACE reads via MiXCR and lists one record per CDR3 protein. The sample includes about 390,000 distinct CDR3 sequences, around 24% seen only once; the top ten take approximately 16%. Study-wide findings and caveats: Blood of patients with ankylosing spondylitis appeared to be characterized by a TCR beta motif of roughly eight highly homologous variants.

Worth noting for this clonotype: Its antigen is still unknown.

This TCR was sampled from a male donor with ankylosing spondylitis. The J gene is TRBJ2-2, the V gene TRBV6-2 or TRBV6-3; 10 positions agree with TRBD2. What was sequenced was blood, either unsorted or a sorted T cell fraction (not recorded which). The CDR3 DNA sequence: TGTGCCAGCAGTCGGGGTGGGCTAGCGGGAGACGCCGGGGAGCTGTTTTTT. Translating it yields CASSRGGLAGDAGELFF.